These T cell receptor beta chains were read from a single sample in a study of cytomegalovirus exposure and HLA in healthy donors. The protocol was immunoSEQ multiplex PCR, while the TCRdb copy is restricted to in-frame clones and leaves out a portion. Of around 180,000 clones in the sample, approximately 80% were seen once. The sample was PBMCs. These receptors originate from a woman younger than 30 in good health and CMV-seropositive. Both conserved end residues are part of each CDR3. The D gene is left open where the match is weak. Some rows have no size entry. The others give once, few or many, or a class for an expanded clone.

v_call	j_call	clone_size	d_call	cdr3_aa	cdr3_nt
TRBV30	TRBJ2-2	-	TRBD1	CAWRFGQAGELFF	TGTGCCTGGAGGTTCGGACAGGCCGGGGAGCTGTTTTTT
TRBV2	TRBJ1-1	-	-	CASNRQRLNTEAFF	TGTGCCAGCAATAGACAGAGATTGAACACTGAAGCTTTCTTT
TRBV10-3	TRBJ1-1	few	-	CAISAGHMNTEAFF	TGTGCCATCAGTGCGGGACATATGAACACTGAAGCTTTCTTT
TRBV6-6	TRBJ1-2	-	-	CASSPSGGYGYTF	TGTGCCAGCAGCCCCAGCGGCGGTTATGGCTACACCTTC
TRBV30	TRBJ2-5	-	-	CACSGGTGETQYF	TGTGCGTGTAGCGGGGGGACAGGGGAGACCCAGTACTTC
TRBV7-9	TRBJ2-1	-	TRBD2	CASTKAGVDNEQFF	TGTGCCAGCACGAAGGCGGGGGTCGACAATGAGCAGTTCTTC
TRBV6-4	TRBJ1-2	-	-	CASSPNQGNYGYTF	TGTGCCAGCAGTCCCAACCAGGGGAACTATGGCTACACCTTC
TRBV11-2	TRBJ2-5	-	-	CASSLDLQGGETQYF	TGTGCCAGCAGCTTAGATCTCCAAGGGGGAGAGACCCAGTACTTC
TRBV5-5	TRBJ1-2	-	-	CASSWGSPPGDGYTF	TGTGCCAGCAGCTGGGGGTCACCCCCAGGGGATGGCTACACCTTC
TRBV5-1	TRBJ2-2	-	-	CASFLDSLWGSPNTGELFF	TGCGCCAGCTTCCTAGATAGCTTATGGGGCTCGCCGAACACCGGGGAGCTGTTTTTT
TRBV5-1	TRBJ2-1	-	TRBD2	CASSSEMTSTEQFF	TGCGCCAGCAGCTCGGAGATGACTAGCACTGAGCAGTTCTTC
TRBV30	TRBJ1-6	-	TRBD1	CAWSMTGSGGPLHF	TGTGCCTGGAGTATGACAGGGTCAGGAGGACCCCTCCACTTT
TRBV7-2	TRBJ1-5	-	-	CASSLGLGSSNQPQHF	TGTGCCAGCAGCTTAGGATTGGGCAGCAGCAATCAGCCCCAGCATTTT
TRBV6-1	TRBJ2-7	-	-	CASSVETVGHEQYF	TGTGCCAGCAGTGTGGAGACCGTTGGTCACGAGCAGTACTTC
TRBV19	TRBJ1-5	once	TRBD1	CASSIRTGGVNQPQHF	TGTGCCAGTAGTATTAGGACAGGGGGTGTCAATCAGCCCCAGCATTTT
TRBV13	TRBJ2-1	-	-	CASSPGWGEPYTEQFF	TGTGCCAGCAGCCCTGGGTGGGGGGAGCCTTACACGGAGCAGTTCTTC
TRBV9	TRBJ2-7	-	-	CASSDPDTSEQYF	TGTGCCAGCAGCGATCCTGATACTAGCGAGCAGTACTTC
TRBV19	TRBJ2-3	once	TRBD2	CASSKQTSGGRTDTQYF	TGTGCCAGTAGTAAACAAACTAGCGGGGGTCGGACAGATACGCAGTATTTT
TRBV30	TRBJ1-5	-	-	CAWSLPRGVGNQPQHF	TGTGCCTGGAGTCTTCCCCGGGGAGTGGGAAATCAGCCCCAGCATTTT
TRBV6-1	TRBJ1-1	-	TRBD1	CASSEVGQGRSTEAFF	TGTGCCAGCAGTGAAGTTGGACAGGGTAGGAGCACTGAAGCTTTCTTT
TRBV11-2	TRBJ2-3	-	TRBD2	CASSGRSGGAEDTQYF	TGTGCCAGCAGTGGACGTAGCGGGGGGGCTGAAGATACGCAGTATTTT
TRBV30	TRBJ1-1	-	TRBD1	CAWSVGQGMNTEAFF	TGTGCCTGGAGTGTAGGACAGGGGATGAACACTGAAGCTTTCTTT
TRBV19	TRBJ1-5	once	-	CATRLITGRSNQPQHF	TGTGCCACCCGATTAATAACAGGGAGAAGCAATCAGCCCCAGCATTTT
TRBV12-5	TRBJ2-5	-	TRBD1	CASGLVQGGTGGYGETQYF	TGTGCTAGTGGTTTGGTACAGGGGGGGACAGGGGGCTATGGAGAGACCCAGTACTTC
TRBV4-1	TRBJ2-7	-	-	CASSRALQGSYEQYF	TGCGCCAGCAGCCGAGCTTTGCAGGGGTCCTACGAGCAGTACTTC